These T cell receptor beta chains were read from a single sample in a study of beta chain features in type 1 diabetes. TCRdb keeps only in-frame clones here, not all; method: immunoSEQ multiplex PCR. The data show under 20,000 clones, approximately 71% seen once. Sequencing was done on a sample of Tregs from blood. These receptors came from a man aged 30 to 45 with type 1 diabetes. The CDR3 runs from the conserved cysteine through the conserved F or W. The D gene is left open where the match is weak. Clone size, where shown, is once, few, many, or a class for clones that have expanded.

clone size | J gene | D gene | CDR3 length | V gene | CDR3 protein | CDR3 DNA
. | TRBJ2-3 | . | 13 | TRBV10-3 | CAISRGKVDTQYF | TGTGCCATCAGTAGGGGGAAGGTAGATACGCAGTATTTT
. | TRBJ2-6 | . | 22 | TRBV7-6 | CASSQLRGTPDFHGSGANVLTF | TGTGCCAGCAGCCAGCTTAGGGGGACACCGGATTTCCATGGCTCTGGGGCCAACGTCCTGACTTTC
. | TRBJ1-2 | TRBD1 | 13 | TRBV7-9 | CASSSGTGRSYTF | TGTGCCAGCAGCTCAGGGACAGGGAGGAGCTACACCTTC
. | TRBJ1-2 | . | 15 | TRBV7-6 | CASSPGPGTTYGYTF | TGTGCCAGCAGCCCAGGGCCCGGGACAACTTATGGCTACACCTTC
. | TRBJ1-4 | TRBD1 | 15 | TRBV6-5 | CASSYGTGLGEKLFF | TGTGCCAGCAGTTACGGGACAGGCCTTGGTGAAAAACTGTTTTTT
few | TRBJ2-7 | . | 13 | TRBV29-1 | CSVVSDRSYEQYF | TGCAGCGTTGTCTCCGACAGATCCTACGAGCAGTACTTC
once | TRBJ2-1 | TRBD2 | 16 | TRBV19 | CASSQRGGTSGEVQFF | TGTGCCAGTAGCCAGAGGGGGGGGACTAGCGGGGAAGTGCAGTTCTTC
. | TRBJ2-1 | . | 12 | TRBV6-1 | CASWTGYNEQFF | TGTGCCAGCTGGACGGGATACAATGAGCAGTTCTTC
few | TRBJ2-5 | . | 15 | TRBV6-5 | CASSRTGLVRETQYF | TGTGCCAGCAGTCGGACTGGCCTCGTTCGAGAGACCCAGTACTTC
. | TRBJ1-4 | . | 15 | TRBV7-8 | CASRQGLATNEKLFF | TGTGCCAGCAGGCAGGGGTTGGCAACTAATGAAAAACTGTTTTTT
. | TRBJ2-1 | . | 13 | TRBV12-5 | CASGSGTFREQFF | TGTGCTAGTGGTTCTGGGACTTTTCGTGAGCAGTTCTTC
few | TRBJ2-2 | TRBD1 | 15 | TRBV29-1 | CSVLPRTGGHGELFF | TGCAGCGTCCTACCCCGGACAGGGGGCCACGGGGAGCTGTTTTTT
. | TRBJ2-4 | TRBD2 | 17 | TRBV10-3 | CAISEFQRESAKNIQYF | TGTGCCATCAGTGAGTTCCAGCGGGAGAGTGCCAAAAACATTCAGTACTTC
. | TRBJ1-1 | . | 13 | TRBV6-1 | CASLVHFNTEAFF | TGTGCCAGCCTGGTCCACTTTAACACTGAAGCTTTCTTT
. | TRBJ1-4 | TRBD1 | 16 | TRBV7-6 | CASSLQGDTTNEKLFF | TGTGCCAGCAGCTTGCAGGGGGACACAACTAATGAAAAACTGTTTTTT
. | TRBJ2-5 | TRBD1 | 15 | TRBV11-3 | CASSSGTGKGETQYF | TGTGCCAGCAGCTCCGGGACAGGGAAAGGAGAGACCCAGTACTTC
. | TRBJ1-4 | . | 15 | TRBV6-1 | CASSQLSRLSEKLFF | TGTGCCAGCAGCCAACTTTCCAGGTTGAGCGAAAAACTGTTTTTT
. | TRBJ1-1 | TRBD1 | 14 | TRBV2 | CASRAETGGTEAFF | TGTGCCAGCAGGGCCGAAACAGGGGGCACTGAAGCTTTCTTT
. | TRBJ1-6 | TRBD1 | 15 | TRBV2 | CASRRDRDNSSPLHF | TGTGCCAGCAGACGGGACAGGGACAATAGTTCACCCCTCCACTTT
. | TRBJ2-1 | . | 17 | TRBV7-2 | CASSLEPGGTSYNEQFF | TGTGCCAGCAGCTTAGAACCCGGAGGAACTAGCTACAATGAGCAGTTCTTC
. | TRBJ2-3 | TRBD2 | 14 | TRBV11-2 | CASSVGGSTDTQYF | TGTGCCAGCAGCGTCGGGGGGAGCACAGATACGCAGTATTTT
once | TRBJ1-1 | . | 16 | TRBV18 | CASSPKQGHPNTEAFF | TGTGCCAGCTCACCAAAGCAGGGGCACCCGAACACTGAAGCTTTCTTT
. | TRBJ2-7 | TRBD1 | 13 | TRBV6-6 | CASSSQGANEQYF | TGTGCCAGCAGTTCCCAGGGGGCGAACGAGCAGTACTTC
. | TRBJ2-1 | . | 13 | TRBV10-3 | CAIREGAAIEQFF | TGTGCCATCAGAGAAGGGGCGGCAATCGAGCAGTTCTTC
once | TRBJ2-7 | . | 17 | TRBV7-9 | CASSPRRAGPLSHEQYF | TGTGCCAGCAGCCCAAGGAGGGCAGGGCCTCTTTCTCACGAGCAGTACTTC
. | TRBJ2-7 | . | 14 | TRBV2 | CASSEDSKPYEQYF | TGTGCCAGCAGTGAAGACAGTAAGCCCTACGAGCAGTACTTC
few | TRBJ2-7 | . | 15 | TRBV5-1 | CASSLGPQGPYEQYF | TGCGCCAGCAGCTTGGGTCCCCAGGGGCCCTACGAGCAGTACTTC
. | TRBJ1-2 | TRBD1 | 14 | TRBV5-4 | CASSYGQGGYGYTF | TGTGCCAGCAGCTACGGACAGGGTGGTTATGGCTACACCTTC
. | TRBJ1-2 | . | 13 | TRBV6-1 | CASRPDTNYGYTF | TGTGCCAGCAGACCTGACACTAACTATGGCTACACCTTC
. | TRBJ2-5 | . | 11 | TRBV20-1 | CSARASLTQYF | TGCAGTGCTAGAGCCTCTTTGACCCAGTACTTC
few | TRBJ2-1 | TRBD2 | 15 | TRBV2 | CASSEEGLAVNEQFF | TGTGCCAGCAGTGAAGAAGGACTAGCGGTGAATGAGCAGTTCTTC
. | TRBJ1-1 | . | 15 | TRBV27 | CASRQLGQMNTEAFF | TGTGCCAGCCGGCAACTAGGACAGATGAACACTGAAGCTTTCTTT
. | TRBJ2-1 | TRBD2 | 15 | TRBV10-3 | CAISELGGSYNEQFF | TGTGCCATCAGTGAGCTGGGGGGGTCCTACAATGAGCAGTTCTTC
. | TRBJ2-4 | TRBD2 | 19 | TRBV4-1 | CASSQDRRSGIVAKNIQYF | TGCGCCAGCAGCCAAGATCGACGGAGCGGGATCGTGGCCAAAAACATTCAGTACTTC
. | TRBJ1-2 | . | 14 | TRBV6-5 | CASSEVGGGLGYTF | TGTGCCAGCAGTGAAGTGGGGGGGGGACTTGGCTACACCTTC
. | TRBJ1-3 | . | 15 | TRBV11-2 | CASSLGRDPGNTIYF | TGTGCCAGCAGCTTAGGTCGGGATCCAGGAAACACCATATATTTT
. | TRBJ2-2 | TRBD2 | 14 | TRBV6-1 | CASKGLASTGELFF | TGTGCCAGCAAAGGACTAGCCTCCACCGGGGAGCTGTTTTTT
. | TRBJ1-1 | . | 14 | TRBV18 | CASSPTRGTTEAFF | TGTGCCAGCTCACCAACTCGGGGGACCACTGAAGCTTTCTTT
once | TRBJ1-2 | TRBD1 | 16 | TRBV19 | CASSLGTGSVDYGYTF | TGTGCCAGTAGCCTAGGGACAGGGTCTGTCGACTATGGCTACACCTTC
. | TRBJ2-1 | TRBD2 | 12 | TRBV29-1 | CSGGTSGAEQFF | TGCAGCGGGGGGACTAGCGGGGCCGAGCAGTTCTTC
. | TRBJ1-2 | . | 14 | TRBV9 | CASSVVGGFDGYTF | TGTGCCAGCAGCGTAGTAGGGGGTTTCGATGGCTACACCTTC
few | TRBJ1-2 | TRBD1 | 14 | TRBV5-1 | CASSWSTGGRGYTF | TGCGCCAGCAGCTGGAGTACAGGGGGTCGTGGCTACACCTTC
. | TRBJ2-7 | . | 15 | TRBV6-5 | CASSPRTTASYEQYF | TGTGCCAGCAGCCCTAGGACAACAGCGTCCTACGAGCAGTACTTC
. | TRBJ1-5 | . | 14 | TRBV6-1 | CASSEAAGNQPQHF | TGTGCCAGCAGTGAAGCGGCAGGCAATCAGCCCCAGCATTTT
. | TRBJ2-3 | . | 15 | TRBV27 | CASSPLLRDTDTQYF | TGTGCCAGCAGCCCTTTGCTGCGGGACACAGATACGCAGTATTTT
few | TRBJ2-2 | . | 15 | TRBV6-5 | CASSTPGLSSGELFF | TGTGCCAGCAGTACCCCGGGACTCAGCTCCGGGGAGCTGTTTTTT
few | TRBJ2-7 | TRBD2 | 13 | TRBV30 | CAWGRLAGGEQYF | TGTGCCTGGGGGAGACTAGCGGGAGGCGAGCAGTACTTC
. | TRBJ1-6 | TRBD1 | 14 | TRBV7-8 | CASSSTGSGSPLHF | TGTGCCAGCAGCTCGACAGGGAGTGGTTCACCCCTCCACTTT
few | TRBJ1-2 | . | 15 | TRBV5-1 | CASSPTGKEGDGYTF | TGCGCCAGCAGCCCCACAGGGAAGGAAGGCGACGGCTACACCTTC
few | TRBJ1-1 | . | 15 | TRBV9 | CASTRGPTLNTEAFF | TGTGCCAGCACAAGGGGCCCAACGTTGAACACTGAAGCTTTCTTT
. | TRBJ2-1 | TRBD2 | 16 | TRBV7-2 | CASSWTSPVTPTEQFF | TGTGCCAGCAGCTGGACTAGCCCCGTCACCCCAACTGAGCAGTTCTTC
once | TRBJ2-4 | . | 14 | TRBV9 | CASSVRELTNIQYF | TGTGCCAGCAGCGTACGGGAGTTAACAAACATTCAGTACTTC
. | TRBJ2-1 | . | 12 | TRBV5-4 | CASKGGAHEQFF | TGTGCCAGCAAGGGGGGGGCCCATGAGCAGTTCTTC
. | TRBJ2-1 | TRBD2 | 13 | TRBV29-1 | CSVGLAANNEQFF | TGCAGCGTAGGACTAGCGGCGAACAATGAGCAGTTCTTC
. | TRBJ2-5 | . | 14 | TRBV25-1 | CASSKESRKETQYF | TGTGCCAGCAGTAAAGAGTCTAGAAAAGAGACCCAGTACTTC
. | TRBJ2-7 | TRBD2 | 15 | TRBV27 | CASSTRAGNGYEQYF | TGTGCCAGCAGTACTCGAGCGGGGAATGGCTACGAGCAGTACTTC
. | TRBJ2-3 | TRBD2 | 17 | TRBV5-1 | CASTLGLAGGSTDTQYF | TGCGCCAGCACCCTGGGACTAGCGGGAGGGAGCACAGATACGCAGTATTTT
. | TRBJ2-2 | . | 15 | TRBV11-2 | CASSLNRLGGRRLFF | TGTGCCAGCAGCCTAAATCGTTTAGGAGGTCGGAGGCTGTTTTTT
. | TRBJ2-2 | . | 15 | TRBV5-1 | CASSLGGSAAGELFF | TGCGCCAGCAGCTTGGGTGGGTCCGCGGCCGGGGAGCTGTTTTTT
few | TRBJ2-7 | TRBD2 | 14 | TRBV19 | CASSIPGGPQEQYF | TGTGCCAGTAGTATTCCGGGGGGGCCCCAGGAGCAGTACTTC